One and the same sample provided the 14 T cell receptor beta chains below, sequenced in a study of long-term antiretroviral therapy in people with HIV. Researchers ran immunoSEQ v3.0 at survey level. Sequenced by immunoSEQ multiplex PCR; TCRdb stores in-frame clones only, minus some. Among tens of thousands of clones listed, 70% to 90% were seen once. The sequencing here drew on unsorted PBMCs, taken 1.3 years after starting antiretroviral therapy. The receptors originated from a man aged 55 to 70 with HIV.

The rearrangement joins TRBV9 to TRBJ2-3; 7 nucleotides agree with TRBD2. The germline CDR1 and CDR2 sequences are SGDLS and YYNGEE. The CDR3 extends over 16 amino acids. Germline trimming cut 4 bases from V and 4 bases from J; bases unmatched to any gene: 12. CDR3 DNA: TGTGCCAGCAGCTCCCAAAGCCCCCTAGCGGCAGATACGCAGTATTTT. Its protein is CASSSQSPLAADTQYF.

This clone was seen a few times. The chain couples TRBV27 to TRBJ2-2; the D gene could be TRBD1 or TRBD2 (5 bases each). The CDR3 extends over 16 amino acids. Germline V CDR1 and CDR2: MNHEY, SMNVEV (reference sequence). Trimming left V 4 bases short and J 0 bases short, with 12 bases between. CDR3 protein: CASSSGPTANTGELFF. CDR3 coding DNA: TGTGCCAGCAGTTCGGGGCCGACCGCGAACACCGGGGAGCTGTTTTTT.

The CDR3 DNA reads as TGTGCCAGCAGACCCGGACTAGCGGGGTCAGATACGCAGTATTTT. Translated: CASRPGLAGSDTQYF. The genes are TRBV27 and TRBJ2-3, with 12 bases lining up with TRBD2. The CDR3 sequence is 15 residues long. Germline assignment: CDR1 MNHEY and CDR2 SMNVEV (reference sequence). The J segment lost 4 bases and the V segment lost 6 bases, leaving 5 bases of the junction unmatched.

The chain uses TRBV6-5 and TRBJ2-5; D is unclear. CDR3 length equals 14 residues. V was trimmed by 4 bases and J by 0 bases, leaving 9 bases between them. Per germline, CDR1 MNHEY and CDR2 SVGAGI. As DNA, the CDR3 is TGTGCCAGCAGTTCTTTAGGACACCAAGAGACCCAGTACTTC. Amino acids: CASSSLGHQETQYF.

The chain has TRBV6-5 and TRBJ2-7; 7 nucleotides align to TRBD1. The CDR3 is 12 residues long. The V gene end was trimmed by 5 bases and the J gene end by 4 bases; junction bases not matched to a gene: 2. The V gene's germline CDR1 is MNHEY and CDR2 SVGAGI. The CDR3 nucleotides are TGTGCCAGCAGTAAACAGGGGTACGAGCAGTACTTC. Translating gives CASSKQGYEQYF.

V and J are TRBV5-1 and TRBJ2-4; 10 bases map to TRBD1. V shed 3 bases, J shed 9 bases, and the junction held 9 bases outside the gene matches. Germline CDR1 reads SGHRS; CDR2 reads YFSETQ. This CDR3 region has 15 residues. CDR3 protein: CASSSSGTGVTIQYF. Written as DNA, the CDR3 is TGCGCCAGCAGCTCATCAGGGACAGGGGTTACCATTCAGTACTTC.

The chain is built from TRBV5-6 and TRBJ2-5, with 9 bases fitting TRBD2. The CDR3 sequence is 12 residues long. The V segment lost 4 bases and the J segment 7 bases; nucleotides outside the gene matches: 2. From germline, CDR1 is SGHDT and CDR2 YYEEEE. CDR3 residues: CASSMTSGTQYF. CDR3 bases: TGTGCCAGCAGCATGACTAGCGGGACCCAGTACTTC.

The J gene is TRBJ1-4, the V gene TRBV5-1, with 9 bases fitting TRBD1. The CDR3 runs 17 residues. The trim removed 0 bases at V and 5 bases at J, leaving 8 bases unmatched. The germline V gene encodes CDR1 SGHRS and CDR2 YFSETQ. In DNA, the CDR3 is TGCGCCAGCAGCTTGGGGCTTTCCGGGACAGGGAATGAAAAACTGTTTTTT. This codes for CASSLGLSGTGNEKLFF. Full variable domain (outside the CDR3, taken from reference TRBV5-1 and TRBJ1-4): KAGVTQTPRYLIKTRGQQVTLSCSPISGHRSVSWYQQTPGQGLQFLFEYFSETQRNKGNFPGRFSGRQFSNSRSEMNVSTLELGDSALYLCASSLGLSGTGNEKLFFGSGTQLSVL.

CDR3 sequence: CASSRTDSNQPQHF. DNA of the CDR3: TGTGCCAGCAGCCGCACGGACAGCAATCAGCCCCAGCATTTT. V and J are TRBV4-2 and TRBJ1-5; D call uncertain. The length of the CDR3 is 14 residues. Germline lookup yields CDR1 LGHNA and CDR2 YNFKEQ. Trimming removed 4 bases from V and 1 base from J, with 8 bases in between.

This clone was observed a single time. The rearrangement joins TRBV5-1 to TRBJ1-2; weak D call: TRBD1 (5 bases). Trimming stripped 3 bases from V and 4 bases from J, with 16 bases between. Germline CDR1 reads SGHRS; CDR2 reads YFSETQ. The CDR3 length is 15 residues. The CDR3 sequence is CASSWGDKGTYGYTF. CDR3 in DNA: TGCGCCAGCAGCTGGGGGGATAAGGGGACCTATGGCTACACCTTC.

The gene calls are TRBV13 and TRBJ1-1; D not certain. CDR1 is PRHDT, CDR2 FYEKMQ, per germline (reference sequence). The CDR3 loop spans 12 amino acids. With 4 bases removed from V and 2 bases from J, the gap between germline ends came to 5 bases. The CDR3 region has the DNA TGTGCCAGCAGCTATCACAACACTGAAGCTTTCTTT. It codes for CASSYHNTEAFF.

The chain carries TRBV27 and TRBJ1-4; 8 nucleotides agree with TRBD1. V trimming: 8 bases; J trimming: 5 bases; junction bases outside the gene matches: 10. CDR3 length: 15 residues. Germline CDR1 is MNHEY and CDR2 is SMNVEV (reference sequence). DNA for the CDR3: TGTGCCAGCTCTCCTCCGGGACAGGAGAATGAAAAACTGTTTTTT. It codes for CASSPPGQENEKLFF.

The chain couples TRBV5-1 to TRBJ2-7; D is unresolved. The CDR3 has 14 residues. Trimming removed 2 bases at V and 0 bases at J, with 9 bases between. Germline V gene data show CDR1 as SGHRS and CDR2 as YFSETQ. CDR3 amino acids: CASSLDLSSYEQYF. Written as DNA, the CDR3 is TGCGCCAGCAGCTTAGATTTAAGCTCCTACGAGCAGTACTTC.

The genes are TRBV5-1 and TRBJ1-2; 11 nucleotides line up with TRBD1. CDR1 is SGHRS, CDR2 YFSETQ, per germline. Trimming removed 0 bases from V and 8 bases from J; junction bases left unmatched: 12. The CDR3 has 17 amino acids. This chain's CDR3 is CASSLVYVDRGRGGYTF. CDR3 nucleotide sequence: TGCGCCAGCAGCTTGGTTTATGTGGACAGGGGGCGAGGGGGCTACACCTTC.